This T cell receptor beta chain was found in a study of T cell responses to AZD1222 COVID-19 vaccine. CDR3 length: 12 amino acids. The V gene lost 2 bases and the J gene lost 5 bases, with 8 bases spanning the gap. CDR1 SGDLS and CDR2 YYNGEE come from the germline V gene. Study observations and caveats: The number of AZD1222 recipients seropositive at baseline was only five to seven. Repertoire samples came only from after the peak T cell response.

The table came from immunoSEQ multiplex PCR; TCRdb's copy has only in-frame clones and leaves some out. The sample has 95,000 to 120,000 clones, around nine tenths seen once. Concerning this clone: Its antigen is currently unknown.

This TCR derives from an adult in good health. The specimen comprised peripheral blood, sampled on day 0 of MenACWY control vaccination. The chain combines TRBV9 with TRBJ2-7; D gene ambiguous. CDR3 DNA: TGTGCCAGCAGCGTCGGAACGAACGAGCAGTACTTC. Residues: CASSVGTNEQYF.